Below are 18 T cell receptor beta chains sequenced from a single sample in a study of OX40 agonist ivuxolimab in advanced cancers. Method: immunoSEQ multiplex PCR; TCRdb's copy keeps in-frame clones and lacks some. This repertoire shows approximately 71,000 clones, 80% to 85% found once; its top ten account for under 13%. Sequencing was performed on CD4+ or CD8+ T cells sorted from blood, taken in a trial of the OX40 agonist ivuxolimab. The receptors here all came from an adult with an advanced solid tumor such as melanoma, head and neck, liver or kidney cancer.

V and J are TRBV6-5 and TRBJ2-3, with no clear D. The ends were cut back, 2 bases at V and 2 bases at J, with 11 bases in the middle. The CDR3 extends over 15 amino acids. CDR1 MNHEY and CDR2 SVGAGI come from the germline V gene. DNA for the CDR3: TGTGCCAGCAGTTACCTCACCGGGTCCACAGATACGCAGTATTTT. It specifies CASSYLTGSTDTQYF.

The gene calls are TRBV6-6 and TRBJ1-4, with 9 bases lining up with TRBD1. Germline values: CDR1 MNHNY, CDR2 SVGAGI (reference sequence). The CDR3 runs to 14 residues. Germline trimming cut 6 bases from V and 8 bases from J; bases unmatched to any gene: 7. Here the CDR3 reads CASRAGTGREKLFF. The CDR3 region has the DNA TGTGCCAGCAGAGCCGGGACAGGGAGGGAAAAACTGTTTTTT.

The CDR3 is CASSLGYAQEEQYF. The DNA for the CDR3 is TGTGCCAGCAGCTTGGGGTACGCGCAAGAGGAGCAGTACTTC. The chain recombines TRBV4-2 with TRBJ2-7; D gene uncertain. From germline, CDR1 is LGHNA and CDR2 YNFKEQ. The CDR3 has 14 residues. Trimming removed 5 bases at V and 7 bases at J, with 18 bases between.

The rearrangement joins TRBV9 to TRBJ2-1; TRBD1 agrees at 9 bases. The CDR3 loop spans 15 amino acids. Germline-derived CDR1 and CDR2 are SGDLS and YYNGEE. J was trimmed by 8 bases and V by 3 bases; bases with no gene match: 9. CDR3 in DNA: TGTGCCAGCAGCGATGGACAGGGGTTTGTCGATGAGCAGTTCTTC. Its protein is CASSDGQGFVDEQFF.

In its sample, this clone was seen a few times. The rearrangement links TRBV6-5 to TRBJ2-4; a weak D match, TRBD1 (6 bases). Trimming removed 4 bases from V and 5 bases from J, with 15 bases in between. CDR1 and CDR2 (germline): MNHEY, SVGAGI. The CDR3 contains 15 residues. Here the CDR3 DNA reads TGTGCCAGCAGTTTGACAGGACGGATGGAAAACATTCAGTACTTC. The encoded protein is CASSLTGRMENIQYF.

CDR3: CASSLDSGANVLTF. CDR3 bases: TGCGCCAGCAGCTTGGACTCTGGGGCCAACGTCCTGACTTTC. The genes are TRBV5-1 and TRBJ2-6; D remains ambiguous. Trimming cost V 0 bases and J 0 bases, with 1 base left between them. Germline-derived CDR1 and CDR2 are SGHRS and YFSETQ. The CDR3 contains 14 residues. Together with reference TRBV5-1 and TRBJ2-6, the CDR3 gives the full variable domain: KAGVTQTPRYLIKTRGQQVTLSCSPISGHRSVSWYQQTPGQGLQFLFEYFSETQRNKGNFPGRFSGRQFSNSRSEMNVSTLELGDSALYLCASSLDSGANVLTFGAGSRLTVL.

This clone was picked up many times. The CDR3 loop reads CASSLVDGGYGYTF. In DNA, the CDR3 is TGCGCCAGCAGCTTGGTTGACGGCGGGTATGGCTACACCTTC. The chain has TRBV5-1 and TRBJ1-2; D not resolved. V lost 0 bases, J lost 5 bases, and 11 bases lay in between. CDR1 and CDR2 (germline): SGHRS, YFSETQ. The CDR3 is 14 residues long.

In this sample, this clone turned up once. The V gene is TRBV5-1, the J gene TRBJ2-7; D is perhaps TRBD1 or TRBD2 (5 bases each). Germline loops: CDR1 SGHRS, CDR2 YFSETQ. V lost 4 bases, J lost 2 bases, and 13 bases lay in between. CDR3 length equals 14 residues. The CDR3 DNA reads TGCGCCAGCAGCCCCGATGGGGGTGCCTACGAGCAGTACTTC. It codes for CASSPDGGAYEQYF.

This clone has a single count. The gene calls are TRBV7-3 and TRBJ2-1; 12 bases map to TRBD2. V shed 3 bases, J shed 5 bases, and the junction held 2 bases outside the gene matches. The CDR3 consists of 15 residues. Germline V CDR1 and CDR2: SGHTA, FQGTGA. The CDR3 loop reads CASSLTSGGHNEQFF. The CDR3 bases are TGTGCCAGCAGCTTGACTAGCGGGGGACACAATGAGCAGTTCTTC.

V is TRBV7-8 and J is TRBJ2-5; no reliable D call. Trimming removed 1 base from V and 3 bases from J, with 6 bases in between. Germline CDR1 SGHVS, CDR2 FQNEAQ. This CDR3 has 13 amino acids. The CDR3, as DNA: TGTGCCAGCAGCTTAGGTGGGGAAGAGACCCAGTACTTC. Translated: CASSLGGEETQYF.

Regarding this clone: The CDR3 does not end in the conserved phenylalanine or tryptophan, so this is likely a read error. The DNA is left out, because the CDR3 cannot be placed on it with certainty; the CDR3 is given as TCRdb lists it. This chain joins TRBV7-3 and TRBJ2-7; the table's D call, TRBD1, was not checked against the DNA. The CDR3 has 12 amino acids, counting both end residues. Germline CDR1 reads SGHTA; CDR2 reads FQGTGA. This chain's CDR3 is CASSLQGGGAGL.

The chain couples TRBV2 to TRBJ1-1; D is perhaps TRBD1 (5 bases). The germline gives CDR1 SNHLY, CDR2 FYNNEI. The V end was cut by 0 bases, the J end by 5 bases, with 10 bases between. This CDR3 contains 14 residues. CDR3 nucleotides: TGTGCCAGCAGTGAAGCGGGCCAGGGAACTGAAGCTTTCTTT. Translating gives CASSEAGQGTEAFF.

J is TRBJ2-5 and V is TRBV19; TRBD2 matches 11 bases. The CDR3 covers 16 residues. V dropped 6 bases and J dropped 2; count of bases not matched to a gene: 8. Per germline, CDR1 LNHDA and CDR2 SQIVND (reference sequence). The CDR3 DNA reads TGTGCCAGTAGGCCGGGACTAGCGGCATCACAAGAGACCCAGTACTTC. Residues: CASRPGLAASQETQYF.

As DNA, the CDR3 is TGTGCCAGCAGCTTGGGAACAGGGAGGAATCAGCCCCAGCATTTT. Its translation: CASSLGTGRNQPQHF. The V call is TRBV7-9, the J call TRBJ1-5; possibly TRBD1 for D (6 bases). The germline V gene encodes CDR1 SEHNR and CDR2 FQNEAQ (reference sequence). V lost 3 bases and J 4 bases, leaving 13 bases between the germline ends. CDR3 length: 15 residues.

The chain joins TRBV7-3 to TRBJ1-1; the D is unclear. Germline V lookup: CDR1 SGHTA, CDR2 FQGTGA. Trimming pared 2 bases from V and 1 base from J, leaving 5 bases between. The CDR3 length is 13 residues. CDR3 loop: CASSLYQNTEAFF. DNA of the CDR3: TGTGCCAGCAGCTTATATCAGAACACTGAAGCTTTCTTT.

The chain combines TRBV6-6 with TRBJ1-2; a possible D gene is TRBD1 (5 bases). From germline, CDR1 is MNHNY and CDR2 SVGAGI (reference sequence). The CDR3 is 14 residues long. The V end lost 5 bases, the J end lost 7 bases, and 17 bases lay between the germline ends. The CDR3 DNA reads TGTGCCAGCAGTCCCCCAGGGCGGGGGATTGGCTACACCTTC. Translation gives CASSPPGRGIGYTF.

This clone was counted a single time. The junction does not match germline at one end; this may be a read error. V and J are TRBV4-1 and TRBJ2-7; 10 nucleotides match TRBD1. In germline, CDR1 is MGHRA, CDR2 YSYEKL. CDR3 size: 16 residues. The CDR3 DNA is TGTGCCAGCAGCCACCCTGGGACAGGGGAATCCTACGAGCAGTACTTC. Residues: CASSHPGTGESYEQYF.

The chain recombines TRBV27 with TRBJ2-7, with a possible D match to TRBD2 (6 bases). CDR3 length: 14 amino acids. The V gene's germline CDR1 is MNHEY and CDR2 SMNVEV (reference sequence). Trimming cost V 3 bases and J 2 bases, with 11 bases left between them. CDR3 nucleotide sequence: TGTGCCAGCAGTTTCGGAGGGGTCACCTACGAGCAGTACTTC. Residues: CASSFGGVTYEQYF.